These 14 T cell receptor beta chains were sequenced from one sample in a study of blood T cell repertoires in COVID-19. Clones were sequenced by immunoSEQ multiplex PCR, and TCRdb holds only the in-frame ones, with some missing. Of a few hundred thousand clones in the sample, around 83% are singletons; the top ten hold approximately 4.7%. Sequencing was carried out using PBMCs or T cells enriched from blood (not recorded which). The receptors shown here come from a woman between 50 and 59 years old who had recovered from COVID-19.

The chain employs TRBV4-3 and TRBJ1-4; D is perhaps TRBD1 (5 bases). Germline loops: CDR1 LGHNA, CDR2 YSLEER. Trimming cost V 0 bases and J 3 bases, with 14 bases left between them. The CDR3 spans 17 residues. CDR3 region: CASSQDGGGESNEKLFF. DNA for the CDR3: TGCGCCAGCAGCCAAGATGGCGGGGGGGAATCTAATGAAAAACTGTTTTTT.

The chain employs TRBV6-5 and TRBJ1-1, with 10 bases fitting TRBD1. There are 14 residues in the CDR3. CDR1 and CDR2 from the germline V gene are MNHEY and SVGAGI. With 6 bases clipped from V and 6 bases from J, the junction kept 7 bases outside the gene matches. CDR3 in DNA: TGTGCCAGCAGCGACAGGGGGCCGGGCGCTGAAGCTTTCTTT. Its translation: CASSDRGPGAEAFF.

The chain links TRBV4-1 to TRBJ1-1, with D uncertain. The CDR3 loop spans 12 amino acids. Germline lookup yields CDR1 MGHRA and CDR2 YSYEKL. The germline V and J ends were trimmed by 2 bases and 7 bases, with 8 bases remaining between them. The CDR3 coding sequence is TGCGCCAGCAGCCAAATGGCCCGTGAAGCTTTCTTT. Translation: CASSQMAREAFF.

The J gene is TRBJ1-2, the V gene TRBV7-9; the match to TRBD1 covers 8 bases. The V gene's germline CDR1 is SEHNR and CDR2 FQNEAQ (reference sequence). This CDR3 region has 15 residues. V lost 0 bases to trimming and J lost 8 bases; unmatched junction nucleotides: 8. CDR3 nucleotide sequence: TGTGCCAGCAGCTTAGCGGGACAGGATGTAAAAGGCTACACCTTC. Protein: CASSLAGQDVKGYTF.

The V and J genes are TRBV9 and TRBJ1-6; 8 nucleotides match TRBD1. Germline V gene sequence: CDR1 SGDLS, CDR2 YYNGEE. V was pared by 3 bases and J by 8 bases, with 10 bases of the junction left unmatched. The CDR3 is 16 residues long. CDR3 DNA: TGTGCCAGCAGCGGCGGACAGGGTTCGGGGTATTCACCCCTCCACTTT. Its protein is CASSGGQGSGYSPLHF.

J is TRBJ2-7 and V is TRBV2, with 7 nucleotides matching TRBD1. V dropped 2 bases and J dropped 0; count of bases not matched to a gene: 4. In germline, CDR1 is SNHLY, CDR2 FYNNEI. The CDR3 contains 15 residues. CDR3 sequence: CASSEIWTGSYEQYF. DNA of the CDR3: TGTGCCAGCAGTGAAATTTGGACAGGCTCCTACGAGCAGTACTTC.

CDR3 sequence: CASSLANRNQPQHF. CDR3 DNA sequence: TGTGCCAGCAGCTTAGCCAACAGGAATCAGCCCCAGCATTTT. This chain links TRBV7-2 with TRBJ1-5, with D possibly matching TRBD1 (5 bases). Germline CDR1 reads SGHTA; CDR2 reads FQGNSA. The CDR3 is 14 residues long. Trimming stripped 0 bases from V and 4 bases from J, with 7 bases between.

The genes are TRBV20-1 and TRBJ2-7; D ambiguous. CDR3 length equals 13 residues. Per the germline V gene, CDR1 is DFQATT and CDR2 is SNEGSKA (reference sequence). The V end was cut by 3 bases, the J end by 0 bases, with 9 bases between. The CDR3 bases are TGCAGTGCTAGTGCAGGTTTCTCCTACGAGCAGTACTTC. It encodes CSASAGFSYEQYF.

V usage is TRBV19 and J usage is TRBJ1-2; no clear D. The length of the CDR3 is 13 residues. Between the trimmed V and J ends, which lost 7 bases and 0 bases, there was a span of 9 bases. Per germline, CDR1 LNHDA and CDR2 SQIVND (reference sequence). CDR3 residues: CASTEAANYGYTF. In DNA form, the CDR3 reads TGTGCCAGTACTGAGGCAGCTAACTATGGCTACACCTTC.

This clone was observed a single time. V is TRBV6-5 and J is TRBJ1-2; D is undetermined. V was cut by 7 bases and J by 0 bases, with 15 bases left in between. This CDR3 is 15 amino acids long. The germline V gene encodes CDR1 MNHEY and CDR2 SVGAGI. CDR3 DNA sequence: TGTGCCAGCACGGCTGCGGGAGCCTCTAACTATGGCTACACCTTC. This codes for CASTAAGASNYGYTF.

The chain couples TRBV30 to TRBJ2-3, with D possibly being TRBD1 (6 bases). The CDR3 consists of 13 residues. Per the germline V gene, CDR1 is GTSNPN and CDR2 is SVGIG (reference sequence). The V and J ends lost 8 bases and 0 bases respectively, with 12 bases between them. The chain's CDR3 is CASRQESTDTQYF. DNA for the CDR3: TGTGCCAGCCGACAGGAGAGCACAGATACGCAGTATTTT.

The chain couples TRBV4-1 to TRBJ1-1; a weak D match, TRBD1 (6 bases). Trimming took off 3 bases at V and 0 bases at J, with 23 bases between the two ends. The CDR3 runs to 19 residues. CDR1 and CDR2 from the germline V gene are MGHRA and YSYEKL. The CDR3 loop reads CASSHPASRGSIVNTEAFF. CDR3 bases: TGCGCCAGCAGCCATCCTGCCTCTAGGGGGAGCATTGTGAACACTGAAGCTTTCTTT.

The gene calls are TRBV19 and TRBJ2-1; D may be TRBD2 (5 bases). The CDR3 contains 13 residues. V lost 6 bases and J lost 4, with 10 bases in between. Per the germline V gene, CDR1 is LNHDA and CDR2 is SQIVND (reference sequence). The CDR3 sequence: CASRREIYNEQFF. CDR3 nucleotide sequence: TGTGCCAGTAGGAGGGAAATTTACAATGAGCAGTTCTTC.

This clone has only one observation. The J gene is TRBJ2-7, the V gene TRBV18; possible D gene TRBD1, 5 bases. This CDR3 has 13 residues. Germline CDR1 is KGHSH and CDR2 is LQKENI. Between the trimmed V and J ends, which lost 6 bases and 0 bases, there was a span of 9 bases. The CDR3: CASSRAGSYEQYF. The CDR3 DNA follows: TGTGCCAGCTCCAGGGCAGGCTCCTACGAGCAGTACTTC.